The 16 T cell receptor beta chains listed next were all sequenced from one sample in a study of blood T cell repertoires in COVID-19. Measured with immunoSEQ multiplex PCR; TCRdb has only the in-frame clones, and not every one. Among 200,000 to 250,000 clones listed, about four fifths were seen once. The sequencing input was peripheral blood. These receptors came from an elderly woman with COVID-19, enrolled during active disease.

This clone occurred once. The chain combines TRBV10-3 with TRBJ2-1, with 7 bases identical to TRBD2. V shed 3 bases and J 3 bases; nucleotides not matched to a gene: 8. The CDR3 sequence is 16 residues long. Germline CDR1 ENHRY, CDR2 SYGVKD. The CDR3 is CAISDPGGRNYNEQFF. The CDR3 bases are TGTGCCATCAGTGACCCGGGGGGAAGAAACTACAATGAGCAGTTCTTC.

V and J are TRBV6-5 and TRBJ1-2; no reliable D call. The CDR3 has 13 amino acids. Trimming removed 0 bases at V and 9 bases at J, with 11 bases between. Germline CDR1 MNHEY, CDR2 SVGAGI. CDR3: CASSYSRGRSYTF. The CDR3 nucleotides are TGTGCCAGCAGTTACTCGAGAGGAAGGAGCTACACCTTC.

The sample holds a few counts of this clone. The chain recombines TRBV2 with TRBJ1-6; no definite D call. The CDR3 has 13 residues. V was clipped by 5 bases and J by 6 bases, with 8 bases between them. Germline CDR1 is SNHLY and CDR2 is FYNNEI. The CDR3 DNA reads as TGTGCCAGCAGTACAGAATTTAATTCACCCCTCCACTTT. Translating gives CASSTEFNSPLHF.

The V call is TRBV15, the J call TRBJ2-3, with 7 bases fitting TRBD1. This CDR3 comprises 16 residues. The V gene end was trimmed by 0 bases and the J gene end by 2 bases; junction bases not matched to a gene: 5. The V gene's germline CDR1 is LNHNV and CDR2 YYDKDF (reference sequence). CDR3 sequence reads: CATSRDSGQVTDTQYF. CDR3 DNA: TGTGCCACCAGCAGAGATAGTGGACAGGTCACAGATACGCAGTATTTT.

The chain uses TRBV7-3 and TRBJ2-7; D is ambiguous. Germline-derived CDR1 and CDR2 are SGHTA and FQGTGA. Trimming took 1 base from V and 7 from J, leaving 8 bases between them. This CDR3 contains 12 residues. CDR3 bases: TGTGCCAGCAGCTTAAGTCCCGTAGAGCAGTACTTC. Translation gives CASSLSPVEQYF.

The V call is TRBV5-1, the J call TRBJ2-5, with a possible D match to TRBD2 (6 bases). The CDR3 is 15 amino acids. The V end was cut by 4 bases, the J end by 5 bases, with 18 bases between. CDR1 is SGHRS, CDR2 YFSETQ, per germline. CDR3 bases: TGCGCCAGCAGCGCCGGGACTCCAGAGGCGGAGACCCAGTACTTC. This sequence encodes CASSAGTPEAETQYF. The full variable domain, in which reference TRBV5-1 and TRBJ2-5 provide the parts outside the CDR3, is KAGVTQTPRYLIKTRGQQVTLSCSPISGHRSVSWYQQTPGQGLQFLFEYFSETQRNKGNFPGRFSGRQFSNSRSEMNVSTLELGDSALYLCASSAGTPEAETQYFGPGTRLLVL.

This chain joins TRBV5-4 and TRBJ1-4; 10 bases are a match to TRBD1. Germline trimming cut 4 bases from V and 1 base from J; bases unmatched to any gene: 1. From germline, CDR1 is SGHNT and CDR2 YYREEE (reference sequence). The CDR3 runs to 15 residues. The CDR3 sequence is CASSGQGGTNEKLFF. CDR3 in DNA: TGTGCCAGCAGCGGACAGGGGGGAACTAATGAAAAACTGTTTTTT.

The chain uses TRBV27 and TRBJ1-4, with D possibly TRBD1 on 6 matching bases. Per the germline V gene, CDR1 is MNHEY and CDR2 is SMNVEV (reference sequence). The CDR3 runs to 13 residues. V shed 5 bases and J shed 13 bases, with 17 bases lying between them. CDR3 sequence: CASSTGQPGGLFF. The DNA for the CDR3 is TGTGCCAGCAGTACCGGACAGCCGGGAGGACTGTTTTTT.

The CDR3 coding sequence is TGTGCCAGCTCACCTCGGGGTTCCAATGAGCAGTTCTTC. As protein: CASSPRGSNEQFF. The chain couples TRBV18 to TRBJ2-1; tentatively, D is TRBD2 (5 bases). Trimming shortened V by 3 bases and J by 6 bases, and 9 bases separated the two germline ends. In germline, CDR1 is KGHSH, CDR2 LQKENI. The CDR3 is 13 amino acids.

In nucleotides, the CDR3 is TGTGCCAGCCTCCCCTCCGGGACAGCCGCTTACGAGCAGTACTTC. Amino acids: CASLPSGTAAYEQYF. V usage is TRBV27 and J usage is TRBJ2-7; 7 nucleotides agree with TRBD1. V lost 8 bases to trimming and J lost 4 bases; unmatched junction nucleotides: 14. Germline V gene lookup returns CDR1 MNHEY and CDR2 SMNVEV (reference sequence). The CDR3 is 15 residues long.

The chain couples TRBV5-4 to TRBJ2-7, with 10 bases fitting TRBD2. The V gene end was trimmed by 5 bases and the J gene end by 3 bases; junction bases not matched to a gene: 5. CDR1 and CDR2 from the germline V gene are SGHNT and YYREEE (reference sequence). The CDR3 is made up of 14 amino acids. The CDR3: CASSLIAGGYEQYF. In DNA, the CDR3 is TGTGCCAGCAGTCTTATAGCGGGAGGCTACGAGCAGTACTTC.

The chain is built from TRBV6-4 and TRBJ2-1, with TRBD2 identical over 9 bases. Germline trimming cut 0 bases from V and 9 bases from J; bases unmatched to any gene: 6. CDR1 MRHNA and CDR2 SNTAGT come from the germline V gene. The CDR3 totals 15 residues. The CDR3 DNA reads TGTGCCAGCAGTGACTCTTGGCGGGAGGGAAGTGAGCAGTTCTTC. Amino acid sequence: CASSDSWREGSEQFF.

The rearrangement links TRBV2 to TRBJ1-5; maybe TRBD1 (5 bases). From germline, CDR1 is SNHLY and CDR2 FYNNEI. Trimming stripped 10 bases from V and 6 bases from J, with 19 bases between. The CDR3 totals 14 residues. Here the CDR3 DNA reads TGTGCCACCCGGGCCAGGGTAGGGATTCAGCCCCAGCATTTT. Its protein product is CATRARVGIQPQHF.

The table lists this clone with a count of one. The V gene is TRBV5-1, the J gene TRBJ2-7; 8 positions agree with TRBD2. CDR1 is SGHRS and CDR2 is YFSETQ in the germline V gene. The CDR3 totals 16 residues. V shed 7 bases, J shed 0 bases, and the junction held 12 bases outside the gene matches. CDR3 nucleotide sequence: TGCGCCAGCGGGGCGGGGGGCTCCTTGAGCTCCTACGAGCAGTACTTC. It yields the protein CASGAGGSLSSYEQYF.

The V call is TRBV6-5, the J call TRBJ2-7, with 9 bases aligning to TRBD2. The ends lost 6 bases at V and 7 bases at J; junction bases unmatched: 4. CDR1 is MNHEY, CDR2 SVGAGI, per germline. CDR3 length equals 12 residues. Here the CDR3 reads CASSDSGSEQYF. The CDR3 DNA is TGTGCCAGCAGCGATAGCGGGAGTGAGCAGTACTTC.

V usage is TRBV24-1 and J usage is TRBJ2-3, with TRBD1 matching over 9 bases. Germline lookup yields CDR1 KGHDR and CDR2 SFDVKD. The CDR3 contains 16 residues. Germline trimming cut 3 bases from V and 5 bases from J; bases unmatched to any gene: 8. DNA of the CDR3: TGTGCCACCAGTGATGGGGGACAGGGCGGCGGAGATACGCAGTATTTT. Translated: CATSDGGQGGGDTQYF.